Here is one T cell receptor beta chain with its context. This record belongs to a study of memory CD8 T cells in hepatitis C reinfection. Study-level background: A positive HCV RNA test after two negatives ≥60 days apart defined reinfection.

The time point denotes: pre-reinfection, 55 to 20 weeks before reinfection detection. The sorted cells went straight to TCR sequencing with no prior in vitro expansion. TCRdb's table, derived via immunoSEQ multiplex PCR, lists solely in-frame clones and lacks some. The table includes over 45,000 clones, 89% detected once. The specimen sequenced was naive CD8+ T cells sorted from blood. This clonotype was obtained from a man younger than 35 with hepatitis C virus infection.

The CDR3 sequence is CASSCRDGVSTDTQYF. The CDR3 DNA reads as TGTGCCAGCAGCTGCCGGGATGGGGTCAGCACAGATACGCAGTATTTT. The chain couples TRBV21-1 to TRBJ2-3; the table's TRBD2 call for D was not verified on the DNA. TRBV21-1 is designated a pseudogene. This CDR3 is built from 16 residues.